The 6 T cell receptor beta chains below were found in one sample sequenced in a study of T cell repertoires in cytomegalovirus infection. TCRdb itself ran the reads through MiXCR, one entry per CDR3 protein. This repertoire shows roughly 200,000 distinct CDR3 sequences, 17% found once; its top ten account for approximately 26%. The sequencing sample was made of CD8+ T cells from PBMCs. These receptors came from a human donor in good health (CMV status not recorded). Some clones in this sample may be carry-over from other donors' samples.

This chain links TRBV28 with TRBJ1-1; 9 bases are a match to TRBD1. CDR1 and CDR2 from the germline V gene are MDHEN and SYDVKM. The CDR3 is made up of 15 amino acids. After removal of 6 bases from V and 3 bases from J, the junction contained 8 bases not matched to a gene. The CDR3 is CASSIGTGSHTEAFF. The CDR3 nucleotides are TGTGCCAGCAGCATCGGGACAGGGTCCCACACTGAAGCTTTCTTT.

This clonotype was seen a handful of times. This chain links TRBV28 with TRBJ1-2; D gene uncertain. The V end lost 5 bases, the J end lost 4 bases, and 20 bases lay between the germline ends. Germline CDR1 and CDR2: MDHEN and SYDVKM. The CDR3 consists of 16 residues. CDR3 amino acids: CASSRSRWADGYGYTF. The CDR3 DNA follows: TGTGCCAGCAGTCGATCTCGTTGGGCGGATGGCTATGGCTACACCTTC.

This clonotype was found a few times. The chain has TRBV12-3 or TRBV12-4 and TRBJ2-7; D is undetermined. Trimming took 5 bases from V and 5 from J, leaving 19 bases between them. The CDR3 contains 15 residues. The CDR3 region has the DNA TGTGCCAGCAGTGCCCGCCTAGATTCAGTCCACGAGCAGTACTTC. It encodes CASSARLDSVHEQYF.

V usage is TRBV7-3 and J usage is TRBJ2-1, with D perhaps assigned TRBD1 or TRBD2 (5 bases each). The V and J ends lost 3 bases and 8 bases respectively, with 14 bases between them. The germline V gene encodes CDR1 SGHTA and CDR2 FQGTGA. This CDR3 has 14 amino acids. The CDR3 region is CASSFVGTSHEQFF. The CDR3 DNA sequence: TGTGCCAGCAGCTTCGTCGGGACCTCCCATGAGCAGTTCTTC.

In its sample, this clonotype was seen a few times. The chain couples TRBV5-1 to TRBJ2-7; 9 bases are a match to TRBD1. The CDR3 extends over 14 amino acids. The germline V gene encodes CDR1 SGHRS and CDR2 YFSETQ. V was clipped by 2 bases and J by 3 bases; unmatched bases: 3. CDR3 bases: TGCGCCAGCAGCTTCACAGGGGGCATCTACGAGCAGTACTTC. This sequence encodes CASSFTGGIYEQYF.

The chain has TRBV7-3 and TRBJ2-1; D is unclear. Germline loops: CDR1 SGHTA, CDR2 FQGTGA. The CDR3 loop spans 15 amino acids. V lost 7 bases, J lost 0 bases, and 13 bases lay in between. CDR3 coding DNA: TGTGCCAGCACCCAGCCCGTGAGCTCCTACAATGAGCAGTTCTTC. Its translation is CASTQPVSSYNEQFF.